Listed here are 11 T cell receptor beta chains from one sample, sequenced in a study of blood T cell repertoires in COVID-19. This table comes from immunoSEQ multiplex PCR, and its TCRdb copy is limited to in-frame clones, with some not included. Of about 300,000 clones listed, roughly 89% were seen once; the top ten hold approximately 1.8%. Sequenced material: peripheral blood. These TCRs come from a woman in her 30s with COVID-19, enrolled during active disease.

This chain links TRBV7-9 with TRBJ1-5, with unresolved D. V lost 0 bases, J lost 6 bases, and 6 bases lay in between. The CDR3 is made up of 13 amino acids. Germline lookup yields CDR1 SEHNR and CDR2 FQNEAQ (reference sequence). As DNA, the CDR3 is TGTGCCAGCAGCTTAGCCCTATTTCAGCCCCAGCATTTT. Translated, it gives CASSLALFQPQHF.

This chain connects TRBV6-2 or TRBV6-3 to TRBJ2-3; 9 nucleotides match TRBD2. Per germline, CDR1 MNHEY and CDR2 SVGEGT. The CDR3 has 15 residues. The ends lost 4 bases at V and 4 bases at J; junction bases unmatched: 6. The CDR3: CASSSTSGGSDTQYF. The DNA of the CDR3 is TGTGCCAGCAGTTCCACGAGCGGGGGGTCAGATACGCAGTATTTT.

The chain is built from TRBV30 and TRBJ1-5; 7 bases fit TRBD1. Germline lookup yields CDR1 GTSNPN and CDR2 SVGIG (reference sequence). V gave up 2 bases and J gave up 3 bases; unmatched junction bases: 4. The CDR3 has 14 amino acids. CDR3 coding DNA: TGTGCCTGGAGTTGGGGACAGCTCAATCAGCCCCAGCATTTT. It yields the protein CAWSWGQLNQPQHF.

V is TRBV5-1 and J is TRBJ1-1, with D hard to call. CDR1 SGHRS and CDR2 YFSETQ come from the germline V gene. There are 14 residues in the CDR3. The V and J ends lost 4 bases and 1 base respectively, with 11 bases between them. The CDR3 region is CASSAAHGNTEAFF. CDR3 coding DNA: TGCGCCAGCAGCGCGGCCCATGGGAACACTGAAGCTTTCTTT.

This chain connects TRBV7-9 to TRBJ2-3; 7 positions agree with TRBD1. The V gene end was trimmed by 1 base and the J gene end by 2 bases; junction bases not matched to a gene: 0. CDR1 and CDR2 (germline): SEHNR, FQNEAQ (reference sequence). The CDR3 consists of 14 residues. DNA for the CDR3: TGTGCCAGCAGCTTAGAGGGGGCCACAGATACGCAGTATTTT. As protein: CASSLEGATDTQYF.

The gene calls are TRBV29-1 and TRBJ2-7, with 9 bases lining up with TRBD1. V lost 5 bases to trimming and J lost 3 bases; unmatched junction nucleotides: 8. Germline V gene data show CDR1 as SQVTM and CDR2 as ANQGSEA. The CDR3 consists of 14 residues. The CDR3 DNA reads TGCAGCGTTCCCGGACAGGGGATCCACTACGAGCAGTACTTC. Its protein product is CSVPGQGIHYEQYF.

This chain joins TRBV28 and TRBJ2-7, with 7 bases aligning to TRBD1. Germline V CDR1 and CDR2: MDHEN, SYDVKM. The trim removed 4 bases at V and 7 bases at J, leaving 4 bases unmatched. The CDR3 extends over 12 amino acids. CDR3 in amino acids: CASSYRGGEQYV. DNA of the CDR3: TGTGCCAGCAGTTACAGGGGTGGGGAGCAGTACGTC.

The CDR3 region has the DNA TGTGCCAGCAGCTTAGTGGGGCGCGGCACCGGGGAGCTGTTTTTT. It specifies CASSLVGRGTGELFF. The rearrangement joins TRBV7-2 to TRBJ2-2, with D maybe TRBD1 (5 bases). CDR3 size: 15 residues. The ends were cut back, 1 base at V and 4 bases at J, with 10 bases in the middle. Germline-derived CDR1 and CDR2 are SGHTA and FQGNSA.

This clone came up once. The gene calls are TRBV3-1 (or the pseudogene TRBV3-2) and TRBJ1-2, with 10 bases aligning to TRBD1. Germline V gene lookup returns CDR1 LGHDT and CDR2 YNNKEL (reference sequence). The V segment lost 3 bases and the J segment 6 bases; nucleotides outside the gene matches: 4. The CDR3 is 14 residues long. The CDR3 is CASSHLTGGDGYTF. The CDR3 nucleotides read TGTGCCAGCAGCCATTTGACAGGGGGCGATGGCTACACCTTC.

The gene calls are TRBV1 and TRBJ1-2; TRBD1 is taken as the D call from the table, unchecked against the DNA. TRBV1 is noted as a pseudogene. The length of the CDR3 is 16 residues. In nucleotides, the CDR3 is TGCACCAGCAGCCAAGATCGCCGGCAGGGATCCTATGGCTACACCTTC. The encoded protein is CTSSQDRRQGSYGYTF.

This CDR3 is CASSRLGGTKNEQFF. CDR3 in DNA: TGTGCCAGCAGTCGACTCGGGGGGACTAAGAATGAGCAGTTCTTC. V gene TRBV6-6 combines with J gene TRBJ2-1, with 7 bases matching TRBD2. Germline V gene data show CDR1 as MNHNY and CDR2 as SVGAGI (reference sequence). CDR3 size: 15 residues. The V and J ends lost 5 bases and 7 bases, in that order; junction bases with no gene match: 11.